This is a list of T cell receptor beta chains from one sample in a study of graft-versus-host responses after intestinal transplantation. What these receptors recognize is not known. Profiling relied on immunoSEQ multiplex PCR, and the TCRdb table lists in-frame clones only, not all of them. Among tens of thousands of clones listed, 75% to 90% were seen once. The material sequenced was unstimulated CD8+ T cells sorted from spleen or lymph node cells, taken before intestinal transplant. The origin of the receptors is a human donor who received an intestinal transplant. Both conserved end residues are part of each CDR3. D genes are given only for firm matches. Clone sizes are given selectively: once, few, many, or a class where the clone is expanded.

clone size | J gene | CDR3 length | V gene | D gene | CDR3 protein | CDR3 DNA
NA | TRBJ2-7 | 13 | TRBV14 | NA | CASSQATTYEQYF | TGTGCCAGCAGCCAAGCGACTACCTACGAGCAGTACTTC
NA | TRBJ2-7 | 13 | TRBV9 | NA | CASGQGGGYEQYF | TGTGCCAGCGGGCAGGGAGGTGGTTACGAGCAGTACTTC
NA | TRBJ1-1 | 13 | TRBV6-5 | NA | CASSLQGGSEAFF | TGTGCCAGCAGTTTACAGGGAGGGAGTGAAGCTTTCTTT
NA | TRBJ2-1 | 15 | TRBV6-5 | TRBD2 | CASSPEVAGGNEQFF | TGTGCCAGCAGCCCCGAGGTAGCGGGAGGGAATGAGCAGTTCTTC
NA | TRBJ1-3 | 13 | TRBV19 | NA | CASMVGSGNTIYF | TGTGCCAGTATGGTGGGCTCTGGAAACACCATATATTTT
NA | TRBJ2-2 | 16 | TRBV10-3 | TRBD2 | CAIRTSRDSNTGELFF | TGTGCCATACGGACTAGCCGGGACTCGAACACCGGGGAGCTGTTTTTT
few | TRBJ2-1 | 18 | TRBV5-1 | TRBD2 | CASSNQAGAPFLFNEQFF | TGCGCCAGCAGCAACCAAGCGGGGGCACCTTTTTTGTTCAATGAGCAGTTCTTC
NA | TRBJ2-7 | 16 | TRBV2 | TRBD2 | CASSVSKPSGPYEQYF | TGTGCCAGCAGTGTTTCCAAGCCTAGCGGACCCTACGAGCAGTACTTC
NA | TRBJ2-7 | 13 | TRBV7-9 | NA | CASSLPISYEQYF | TGTGCCAGCAGCTTACCCATCTCCTACGAGCAGTACTTC
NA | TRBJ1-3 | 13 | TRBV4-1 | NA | CASSQLTGNTIYF | TGCGCCAGCAGCCAATTAACCGGAAACACCATATATTTT
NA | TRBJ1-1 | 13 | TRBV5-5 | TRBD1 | CASSLDRGTEAFF | TGTGCCAGCAGCTTGGACAGGGGCACTGAAGCTTTCTTT
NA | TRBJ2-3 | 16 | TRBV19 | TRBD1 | CASSADRGRWWDTQYF | TGTGCCAGTAGTGCCGACAGGGGAAGGTGGTGGGATACGCAGTATTTT
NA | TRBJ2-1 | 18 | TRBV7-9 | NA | CASSFPPNGRIGYNEQFF | TGTGCCAGCAGCTTCCCTCCTAACGGAAGGATCGGTTACAATGAGCAGTTCTTC
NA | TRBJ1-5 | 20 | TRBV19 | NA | CASSISTRKDSRLRSQPQHF | TGTGCCAGTAGTATATCCACCCGCAAGGACAGCCGCCTGAGAAGTCAGCCCCAGCATTTT
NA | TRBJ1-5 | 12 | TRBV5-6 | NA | CASSWGFQPQHF | TGTGCCAGCAGCTGGGGGTTCCAGCCCCAGCATTTT
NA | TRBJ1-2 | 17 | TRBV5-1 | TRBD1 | CASSLARRTGGIYGYTF | TGCGCCAGCAGCTTGGCAAGACGGACAGGGGGAATCTATGGCTACACCTTC
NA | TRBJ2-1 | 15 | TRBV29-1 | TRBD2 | CSVEYHSGRANEQFF | TGCAGCGTTGAATATCATAGCGGGAGAGCGAATGAGCAGTTCTTC
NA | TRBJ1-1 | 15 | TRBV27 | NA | CASSLSGRTNTEAFF | TGTGCCAGCAGTTTATCCGGACGGACGAACACTGAAGCTTTCTTT
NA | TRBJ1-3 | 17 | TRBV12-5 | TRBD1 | CASGSPLRRDRGNTIYF | TGTGCTAGTGGTTCCCCCCTCCGGCGGGACAGGGGAAACACCATATATTTT
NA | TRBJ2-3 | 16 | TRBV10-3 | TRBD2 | CAISGGLAGEVDTQYF | TGTGCCATCAGTGGGGGACTAGCGGGAGAAGTAGATACGCAGTATTTT
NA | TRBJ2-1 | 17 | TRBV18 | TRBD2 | CASSLRTSGRVGNEQFF | TGTGCCAGCTCACTCCGGACTAGCGGGAGGGTTGGCAATGAGCAGTTCTTC
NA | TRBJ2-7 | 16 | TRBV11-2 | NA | CASSRYQGRPPYEQYF | TGTGCCAGCAGCCGCTACCAGGGTAGGCCACCCTACGAGCAGTACTTC
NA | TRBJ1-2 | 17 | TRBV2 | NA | CASSEMKAGRGSYGYTF | TGTGCCAGCAGTGAAATGAAGGCGGGTAGGGGAAGCTATGGCTACACCTTC
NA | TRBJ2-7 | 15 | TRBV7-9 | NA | CASSSPFGDFSEQYF | TGTGCCAGCAGCTCACCGTTCGGGGATTTCAGCGAGCAGTACTTC
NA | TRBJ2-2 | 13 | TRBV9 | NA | CASSVGGTGELFF | TGTGCCAGCAGCGTAGGAGGAACCGGGGAGCTGTTTTTT
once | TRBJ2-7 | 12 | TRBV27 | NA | CASSNIQAEQYF | TGTGCCAGCAGCAATATCCAGGCCGAGCAGTACTTC
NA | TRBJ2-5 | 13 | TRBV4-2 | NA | CASSQEQGETQYF | TGTGCCAGCAGCCAAGAACAGGGCGAGACCCAGTACTTC
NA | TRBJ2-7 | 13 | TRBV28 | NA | CASSLGQSYEQYF | TGTGCCAGCAGTCTCGGACAGTCCTACGAGCAGTACTTC
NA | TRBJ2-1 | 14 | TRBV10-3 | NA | CAISVFVTYNEQFF | TGTGCCATCAGTGTGTTTGTAACCTACAATGAGCAGTTCTTC
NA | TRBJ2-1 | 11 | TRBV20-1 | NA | CSAIHGSEQFF | TGCAGTGCTATCCACGGGAGTGAGCAGTTCTTC
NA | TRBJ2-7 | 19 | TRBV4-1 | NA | CASSQDVVWSVDNRDEQYF | TGCGCCAGCAGCCAAGATGTGGTATGGTCCGTAGACAACAGGGACGAGCAGTACTTC
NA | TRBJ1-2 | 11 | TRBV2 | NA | CASPRSYGYTF | TGTGCCAGCCCCAGGAGCTATGGCTACACCTTC
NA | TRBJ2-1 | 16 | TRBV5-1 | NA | CASSLFRGIGFNEQFF | TGCGCCAGCAGCTTGTTCAGGGGTATAGGTTTCAATGAGCAGTTCTTC
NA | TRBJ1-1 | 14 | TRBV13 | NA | CASSSPRELTEAFF | TGTGCCAGCAGCTCTCCTAGGGAGCTAACTGAAGCTTTCTTT
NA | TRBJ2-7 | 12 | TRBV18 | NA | CASSPLSGEQYF | TGTGCCAGCTCACCCCTGTCGGGAGAGCAGTACTTC
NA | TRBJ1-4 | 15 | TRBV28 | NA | CASSLGPGANEKLFF | TGTGCCAGCAGTTTAGGGCCAGGGGCTAATGAAAAACTGTTTTTT
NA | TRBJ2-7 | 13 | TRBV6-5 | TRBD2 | CASSLREDYEQYF | TGTGCCAGCAGTTTGCGGGAGGACTACGAGCAGTACTTC
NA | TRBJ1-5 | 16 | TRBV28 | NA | CASSSAVGFSNQPQHF | TGTGCCAGCAGTTCGGCAGTGGGATTTAGCAATCAGCCCCAGCATTTT
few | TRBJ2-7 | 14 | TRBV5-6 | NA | CASSLETPAYEQYF | TGTGCCAGCAGCTTGGAAACACCTGCCTACGAGCAGTACTTC
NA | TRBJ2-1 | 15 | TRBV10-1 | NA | CASSEMENSYNEQFF | TGCGCCAGCAGTGAAATGGAAAACTCCTACAATGAGCAGTTCTTC
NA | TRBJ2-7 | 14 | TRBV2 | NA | CASSVPGSIYEQYF | TGTGCCAGCAGTGTACCAGGATCCATCTACGAGCAGTACTTC
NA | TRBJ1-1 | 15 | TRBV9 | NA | CASSVVGRARAEAFF | TGTGCCAGCAGCGTAGTGGGGAGAGCACGAGCTGAAGCTTTCTTT
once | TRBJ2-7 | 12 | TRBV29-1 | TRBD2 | CSVGLAPYEQYF | TGCAGCGTTGGACTAGCGCCCTACGAGCAGTACTTC
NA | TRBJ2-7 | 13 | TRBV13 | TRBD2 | CASTREGTGEQYF | TGTGCCAGCACGAGGGAGGGGACGGGGGAGCAGTACTTC
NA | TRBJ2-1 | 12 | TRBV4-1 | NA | CASRQDPAQQFF | TGCGCCAGCAGACAGGATCCGGCCCAGCAGTTCTTC
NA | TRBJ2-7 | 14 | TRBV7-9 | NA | CASSPSGFSYEQYF | TGTGCCAGCAGTCCCTCAGGGTTCTCCTACGAGCAGTACTTC
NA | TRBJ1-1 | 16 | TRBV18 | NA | CASSPPYGRQNTEAFF | TGTGCCAGCTCACCACCTTACGGCAGACAGAACACTGAAGCTTTCTTT